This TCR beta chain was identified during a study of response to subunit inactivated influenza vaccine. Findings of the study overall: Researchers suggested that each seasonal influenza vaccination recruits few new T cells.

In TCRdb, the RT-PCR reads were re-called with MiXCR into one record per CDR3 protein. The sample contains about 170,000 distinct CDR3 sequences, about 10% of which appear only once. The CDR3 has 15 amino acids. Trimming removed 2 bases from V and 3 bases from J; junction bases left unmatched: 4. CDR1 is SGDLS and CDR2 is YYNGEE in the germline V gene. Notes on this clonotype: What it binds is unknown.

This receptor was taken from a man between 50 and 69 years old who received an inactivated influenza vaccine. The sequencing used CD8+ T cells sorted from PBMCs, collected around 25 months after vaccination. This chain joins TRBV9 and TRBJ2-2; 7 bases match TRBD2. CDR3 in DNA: TGTGCCAGCAGCGTGGGAGGGAGGGACACCGGGGAGCTGTTTTTT. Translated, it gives CASSVGGRDTGELFF.